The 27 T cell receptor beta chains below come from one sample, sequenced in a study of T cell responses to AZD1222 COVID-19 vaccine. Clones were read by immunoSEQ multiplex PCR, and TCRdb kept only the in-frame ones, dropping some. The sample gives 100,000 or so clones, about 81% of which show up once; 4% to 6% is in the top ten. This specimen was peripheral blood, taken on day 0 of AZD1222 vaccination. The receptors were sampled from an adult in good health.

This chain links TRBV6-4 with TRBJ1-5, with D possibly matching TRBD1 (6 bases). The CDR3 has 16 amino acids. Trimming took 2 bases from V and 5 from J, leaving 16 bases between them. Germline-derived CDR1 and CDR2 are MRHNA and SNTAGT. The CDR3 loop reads CASSDHEGGRDQPQHF. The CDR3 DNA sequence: TGTGCCAGCAGTGACCATGAAGGGGGGAGGGATCAGCCCCAGCATTTT.

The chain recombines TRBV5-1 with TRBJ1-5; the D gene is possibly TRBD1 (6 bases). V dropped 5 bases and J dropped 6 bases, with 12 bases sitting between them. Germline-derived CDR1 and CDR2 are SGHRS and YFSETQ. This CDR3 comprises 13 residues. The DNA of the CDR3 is TGCGCCAGCAGTTTCAGGGGAGGTCAGCCCCAGCATTTT. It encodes CASSFRGGQPQHF. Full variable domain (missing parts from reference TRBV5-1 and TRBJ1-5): KAGVTQTPRYLIKTRGQQVTLSCSPISGHRSVSWYQQTPGQGLQFLFEYFSETQRNKGNFPGRFSGRQFSNSRSEMNVSTLELGDSALYLCASSFRGGQPQHFGDGTRLSIL.

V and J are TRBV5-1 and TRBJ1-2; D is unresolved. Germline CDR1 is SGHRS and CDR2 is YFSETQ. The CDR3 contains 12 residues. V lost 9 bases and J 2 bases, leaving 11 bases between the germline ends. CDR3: CAITDGNYGYTF. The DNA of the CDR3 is TGCGCCATCACGGACGGGAACTATGGCTACACCTTC.

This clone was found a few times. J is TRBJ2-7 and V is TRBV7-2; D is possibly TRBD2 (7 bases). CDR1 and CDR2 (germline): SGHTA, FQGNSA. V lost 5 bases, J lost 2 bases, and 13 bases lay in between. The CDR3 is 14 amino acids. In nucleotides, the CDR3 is TGTGCCAGCAGCCCGGGGGGCGGCCCCTACGAGCAGTACTTC. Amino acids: CASSPGGGPYEQYF.

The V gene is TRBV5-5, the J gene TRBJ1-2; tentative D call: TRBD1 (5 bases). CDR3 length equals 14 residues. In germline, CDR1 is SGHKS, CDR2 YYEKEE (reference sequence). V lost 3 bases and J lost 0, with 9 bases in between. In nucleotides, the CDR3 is TGTGCCAGCAGCTATAGGACACCTAACTATGGCTACACCTTC. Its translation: CASSYRTPNYGYTF. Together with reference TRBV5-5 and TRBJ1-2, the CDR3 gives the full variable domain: DAGVTQSPTHLIKTRGQQVTLRCSPISGHKSVSWYQQVLGQGPQFIFQYYEKEERGRGNFPDRFSARQFPNYSSELNVNALLLGDSALYLCASSYRTPNYGYTFGSGTRLTVV.

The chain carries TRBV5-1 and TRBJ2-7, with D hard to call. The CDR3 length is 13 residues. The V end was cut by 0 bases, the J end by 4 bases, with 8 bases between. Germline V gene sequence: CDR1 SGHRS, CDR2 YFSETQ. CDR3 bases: TGCGCCAGCAGCTTGGGTAGTCCTTACGAGCAGTACTTC. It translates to CASSLGSPYEQYF. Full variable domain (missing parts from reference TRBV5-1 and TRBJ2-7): KAGVTQTPRYLIKTRGQQVTLSCSPISGHRSVSWYQQTPGQGLQFLFEYFSETQRNKGNFPGRFSGRQFSNSRSEMNVSTLELGDSALYLCASSLGSPYEQYFGPGTRLTVT.

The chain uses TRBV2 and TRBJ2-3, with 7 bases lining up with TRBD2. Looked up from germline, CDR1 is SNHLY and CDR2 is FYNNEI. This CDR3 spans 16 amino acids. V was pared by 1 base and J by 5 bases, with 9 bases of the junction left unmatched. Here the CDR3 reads CASSEGRAGVVDTQYF. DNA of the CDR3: TGTGCCAGCAGTGAAGGACGGGCGGGGGTAGTAGATACGCAGTATTTT.

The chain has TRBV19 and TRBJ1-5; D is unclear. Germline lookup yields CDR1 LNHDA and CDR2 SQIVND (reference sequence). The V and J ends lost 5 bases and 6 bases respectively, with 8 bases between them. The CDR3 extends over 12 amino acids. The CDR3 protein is CASSRPGQPQHF. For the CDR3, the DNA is TGTGCCAGTAGTCGTCCCGGTCAGCCCCAGCATTTT.

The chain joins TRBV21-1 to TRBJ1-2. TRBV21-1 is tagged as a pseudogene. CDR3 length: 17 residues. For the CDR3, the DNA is TGTGCCAGCAGCGCGCCGGGGGGTACGACCGACAGTTATGGCTACACCTTC. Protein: CASSAPGGTTDSYGYTF.

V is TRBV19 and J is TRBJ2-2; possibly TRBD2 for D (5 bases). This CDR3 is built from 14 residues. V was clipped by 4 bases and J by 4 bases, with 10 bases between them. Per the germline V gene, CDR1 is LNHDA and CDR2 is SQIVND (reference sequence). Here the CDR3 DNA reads TGTGCCAGTAGTAAGGTAGCGTCCACCGGGGAGCTGTTTTTT. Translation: CASSKVASTGELFF.

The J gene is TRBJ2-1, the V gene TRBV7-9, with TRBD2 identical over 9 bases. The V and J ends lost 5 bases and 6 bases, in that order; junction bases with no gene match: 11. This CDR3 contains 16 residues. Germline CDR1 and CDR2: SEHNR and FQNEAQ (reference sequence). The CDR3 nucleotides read TGTGCCAGCAGCCCCACCGGGCGGGGGGGCTTCAATGAGCAGTTCTTC. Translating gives CASSPTGRGGFNEQFF.

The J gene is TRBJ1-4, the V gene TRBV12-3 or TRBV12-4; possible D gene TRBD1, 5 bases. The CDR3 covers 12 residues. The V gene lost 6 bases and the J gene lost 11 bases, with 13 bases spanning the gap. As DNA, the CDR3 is TGTGCCAGCAGCATTCAGGGCGAGAAACTGTTTTTT. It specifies CASSIQGEKLFF.

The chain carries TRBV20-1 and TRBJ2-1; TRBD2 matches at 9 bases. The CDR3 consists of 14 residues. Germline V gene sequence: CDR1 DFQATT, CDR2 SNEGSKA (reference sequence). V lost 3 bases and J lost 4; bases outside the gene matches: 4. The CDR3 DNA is TGCAGTGCTAGTCGACTAGCGGTTTACAATGAGCAGTTCTTC. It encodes CSASRLAVYNEQFF.

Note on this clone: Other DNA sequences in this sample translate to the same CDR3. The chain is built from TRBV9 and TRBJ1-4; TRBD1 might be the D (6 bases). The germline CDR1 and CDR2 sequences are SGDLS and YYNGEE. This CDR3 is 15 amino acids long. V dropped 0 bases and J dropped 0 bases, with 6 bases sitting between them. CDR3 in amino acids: CASSVGTATNEKLFF. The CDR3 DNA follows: TGTGCCAGCAGCGTAGGGACAGCAACTAATGAAAAACTGTTTTTT.

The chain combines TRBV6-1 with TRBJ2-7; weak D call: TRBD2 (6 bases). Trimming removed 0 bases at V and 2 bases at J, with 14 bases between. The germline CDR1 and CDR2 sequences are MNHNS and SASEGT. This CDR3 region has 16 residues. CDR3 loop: CASSEARGGLPYEQYF. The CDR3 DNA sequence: TGTGCCAGCAGTGAAGCGCGGGGCGGTCTCCCCTACGAGCAGTACTTC.

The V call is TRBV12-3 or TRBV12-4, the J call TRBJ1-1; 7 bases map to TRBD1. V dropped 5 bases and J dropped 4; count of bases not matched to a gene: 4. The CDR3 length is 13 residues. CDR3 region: CASSNRGGTEAFF. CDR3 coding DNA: TGTGCCAGCAGTAACAGGGGAGGCACTGAAGCTTTCTTT.

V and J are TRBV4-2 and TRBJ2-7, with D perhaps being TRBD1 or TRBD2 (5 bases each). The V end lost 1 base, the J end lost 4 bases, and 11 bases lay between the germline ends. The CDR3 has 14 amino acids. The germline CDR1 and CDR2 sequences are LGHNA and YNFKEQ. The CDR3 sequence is CASSQVGREYEQYF. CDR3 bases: TGTGCCAGCAGCCAAGTGGGCAGGGAGTACGAGCAGTACTTC.

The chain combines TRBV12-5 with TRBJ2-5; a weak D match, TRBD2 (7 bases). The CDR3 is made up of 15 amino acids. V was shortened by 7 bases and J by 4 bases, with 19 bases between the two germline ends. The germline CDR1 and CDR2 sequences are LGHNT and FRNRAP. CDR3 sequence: CASVRNEGGVETQYF. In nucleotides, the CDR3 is TGTGCTAGTGTCCGAAATGAGGGGGGGGTAGAGACCCAGTACTTC.

The chain's CDR3 is CASGHQGIHYGYTF. CDR3 nucleotide sequence: TGCGCCAGCGGACACCAGGGTATCCACTATGGCTACACCTTC. The V and J genes are TRBV5-1 and TRBJ1-2, with D maybe TRBD1 (5 bases). The CDR3 contains 14 residues. Germline assignment: CDR1 SGHRS and CDR2 YFSETQ. V dropped 7 bases and J dropped 3 bases, with 16 bases sitting between them.

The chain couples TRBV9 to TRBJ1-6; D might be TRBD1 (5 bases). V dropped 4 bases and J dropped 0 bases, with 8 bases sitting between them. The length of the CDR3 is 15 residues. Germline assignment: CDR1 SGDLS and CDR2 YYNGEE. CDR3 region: CASSQGVSYNSPLHF. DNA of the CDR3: TGTGCCAGCAGCCAAGGGGTCTCCTATAATTCACCCCTCCACTTT.

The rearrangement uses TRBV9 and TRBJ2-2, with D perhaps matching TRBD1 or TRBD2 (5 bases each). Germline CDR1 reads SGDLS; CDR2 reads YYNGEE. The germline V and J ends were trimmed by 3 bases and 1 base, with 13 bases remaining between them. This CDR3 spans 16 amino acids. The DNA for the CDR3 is TGTGCCAGCAGCGCGGGACCGCGCAAGAACACCGGGGAGCTGTTTTTT. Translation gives CASSAGPRKNTGELFF.

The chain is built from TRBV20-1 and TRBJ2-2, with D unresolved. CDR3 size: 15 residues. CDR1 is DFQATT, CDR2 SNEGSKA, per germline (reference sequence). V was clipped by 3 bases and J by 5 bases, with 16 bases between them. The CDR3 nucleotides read TGCAGTGCTAGTAGGTCTGGGATACAGACCGGGGAGCTGTTTTTT. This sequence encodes CSASRSGIQTGELFF.

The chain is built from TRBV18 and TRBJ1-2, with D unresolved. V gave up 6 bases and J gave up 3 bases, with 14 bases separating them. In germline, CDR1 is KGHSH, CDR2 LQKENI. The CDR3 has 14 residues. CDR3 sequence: CASSQGRQYYGYTF. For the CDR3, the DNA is TGTGCCAGCTCCCAAGGACGGCAATACTATGGCTACACCTTC.

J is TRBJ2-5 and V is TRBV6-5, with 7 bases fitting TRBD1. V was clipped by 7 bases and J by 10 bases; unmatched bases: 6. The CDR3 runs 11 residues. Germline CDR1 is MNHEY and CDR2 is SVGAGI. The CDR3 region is CASTDRVVQYF. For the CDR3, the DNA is TGTGCCAGCACCGACAGGGTCGTCCAGTACTTC.

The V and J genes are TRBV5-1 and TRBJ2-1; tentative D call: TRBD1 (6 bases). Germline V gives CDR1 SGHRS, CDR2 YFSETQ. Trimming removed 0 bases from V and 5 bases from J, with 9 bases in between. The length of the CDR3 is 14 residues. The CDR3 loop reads CASSLGGPHNEQFF. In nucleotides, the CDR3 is TGCGCCAGCAGCTTGGGGGGGCCCCACAATGAGCAGTTCTTC.

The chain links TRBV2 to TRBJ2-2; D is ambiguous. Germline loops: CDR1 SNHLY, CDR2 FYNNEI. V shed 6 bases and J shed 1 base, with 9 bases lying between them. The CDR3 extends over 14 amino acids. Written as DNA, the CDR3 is TGTGCCAGCAGGGGCACCCTGAACACCGGGGAGCTGTTTTTT. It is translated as CASRGTLNTGELFF.

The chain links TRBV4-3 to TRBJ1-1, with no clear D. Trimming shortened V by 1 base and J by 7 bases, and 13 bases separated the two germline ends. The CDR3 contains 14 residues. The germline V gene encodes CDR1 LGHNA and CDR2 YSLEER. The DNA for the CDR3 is TGCGCCAGCAGCCAAGGTTTGGTCGGCTATGAAGCTTTCTTT. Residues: CASSQGLVGYEAFF.